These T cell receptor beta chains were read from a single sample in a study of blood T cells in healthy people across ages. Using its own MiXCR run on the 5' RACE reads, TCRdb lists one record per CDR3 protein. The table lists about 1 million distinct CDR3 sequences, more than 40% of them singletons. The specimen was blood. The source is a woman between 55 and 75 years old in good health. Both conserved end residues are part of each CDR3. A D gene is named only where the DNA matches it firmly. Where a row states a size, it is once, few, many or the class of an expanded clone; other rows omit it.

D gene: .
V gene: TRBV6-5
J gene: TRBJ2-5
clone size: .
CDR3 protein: CASSYEARLQETQYF
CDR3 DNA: TGTGCCAGCAGTTACGAGGCTCGGTTACAAGAGACCCAGTACTTC

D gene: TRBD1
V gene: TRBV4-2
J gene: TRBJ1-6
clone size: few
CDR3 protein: CASSQAGTDGGPLHF
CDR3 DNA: TGTGCCAGCAGCCAAGCGGGGACAGATGGAGGGCCCCTCCACTTT

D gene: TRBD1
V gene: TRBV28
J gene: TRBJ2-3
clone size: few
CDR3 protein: CASSDRQGAAADTQYF
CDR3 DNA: TGTGCCAGTTCCGATCGACAGGGGGCAGCGGCAGATACGCAGTATTTT

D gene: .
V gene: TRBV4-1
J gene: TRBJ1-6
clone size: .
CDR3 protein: CASSQGGSPLHF
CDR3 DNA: TGTGCCAGCAGCCAAGGGGGTTCACCCCTCCACTTT

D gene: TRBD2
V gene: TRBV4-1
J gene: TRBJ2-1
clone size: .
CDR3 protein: CASSRQLAGGSDEQFF
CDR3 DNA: TGCGCCAGCAGCCGACAACTAGCGGGAGGGTCGGATGAGCAGTTCTTC

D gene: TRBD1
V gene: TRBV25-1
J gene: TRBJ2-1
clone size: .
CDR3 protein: CASSATGGLYNEQFF
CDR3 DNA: TGTGCCAGCAGCGCGACAGGGGGCTTATACAATGAGCAGTTCTTC

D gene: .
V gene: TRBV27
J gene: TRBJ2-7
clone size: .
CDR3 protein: CASSRAGSNEQYF
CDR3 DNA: TGTGCCAGCAGCCGGGCGGGAAGCAACGAGCAGTACTTC

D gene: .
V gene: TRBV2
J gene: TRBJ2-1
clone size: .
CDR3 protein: CASSERWARFGSEQFF
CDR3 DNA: TGTGCCAGCAGTGAAAGGTGGGCTCGCTTTGGCAGTGAGCAGTTCTTC

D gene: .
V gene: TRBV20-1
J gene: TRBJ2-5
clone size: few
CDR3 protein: CSARNPGETQYF
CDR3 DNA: TGCAGTGCTAGAAACCCTGGCGAGACCCAGTACTTC

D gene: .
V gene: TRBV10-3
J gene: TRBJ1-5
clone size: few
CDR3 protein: CAISGGDSNQPQHF
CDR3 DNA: TGTGCCATCAGTGGCGGAGATAGCAATCAGCCCCAGCATTTT

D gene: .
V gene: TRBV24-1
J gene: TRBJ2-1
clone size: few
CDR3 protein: CATSPDPGHEQFF
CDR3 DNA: TGTGCCACCAGTCCGGACCCAGGCCATGAGCAGTTCTTC

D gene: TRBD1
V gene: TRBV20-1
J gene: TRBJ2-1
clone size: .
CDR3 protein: CSPDRGPNEQFF
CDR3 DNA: TGCAGCCCGGACAGGGGACCCAATGAGCAGTTCTTC

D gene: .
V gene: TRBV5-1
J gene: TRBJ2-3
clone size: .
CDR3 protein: CASSLEGEGVGTDTQYF
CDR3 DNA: TGCGCCAGCAGCTTGGAGGGCGAGGGAGTGGGCACAGATACGCAGTATTTT

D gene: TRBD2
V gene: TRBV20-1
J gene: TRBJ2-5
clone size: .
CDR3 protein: CSATMVGLGETQYF
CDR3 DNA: TGCAGTGCTACCATGGTGGGACTAGGCGAGACCCAGTACTTC

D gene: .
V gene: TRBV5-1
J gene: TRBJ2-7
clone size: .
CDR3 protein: CASSLSRYNEQYF
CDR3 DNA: TGCGCCAGCAGCTTGTCTCGATACAATGAGCAGTACTTC

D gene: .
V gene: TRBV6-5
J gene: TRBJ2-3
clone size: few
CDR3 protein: CASSYRLAIADTQYF
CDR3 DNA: TGTGCCAGCAGTTATCGGCTAGCGATTGCAGATACGCAGTATTTT

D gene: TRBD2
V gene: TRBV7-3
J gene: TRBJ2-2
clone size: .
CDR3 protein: CASSLWSSGRAGTGELFF
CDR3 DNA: TGTGCCAGCAGCTTATGGTCCAGCGGGAGGGCGGGCACCGGGGAGCTGTTTTTT

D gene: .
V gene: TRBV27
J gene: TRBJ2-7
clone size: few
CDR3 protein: CASSLSVQREQYF
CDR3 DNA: TGTGCCAGCAGTTTATCTGTACAGCGCGAGCAGTACTTC

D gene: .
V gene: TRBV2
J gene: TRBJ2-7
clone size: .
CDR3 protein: CASRPNTGPRHEQYF
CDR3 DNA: TGTGCCAGCAGACCAAACACGGGCCCGAGGCACGAGCAGTACTTC

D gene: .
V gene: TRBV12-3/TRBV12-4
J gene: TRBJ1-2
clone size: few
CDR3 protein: CASSLFRAGYTF
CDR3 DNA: TGTGCCAGCAGTTTGTTCAGGGCCGGCTACACCTTC

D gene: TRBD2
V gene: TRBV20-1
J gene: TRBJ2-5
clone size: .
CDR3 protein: CSARGTSGSSGGETQYF
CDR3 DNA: TGCAGTGCTAGGGGGACTAGCGGGAGCTCTGGGGGAGAGACCCAGTACTTC

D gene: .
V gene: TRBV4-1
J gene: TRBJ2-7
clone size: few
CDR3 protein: CASSHPDFEGTTPISAYEQYF
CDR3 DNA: TGCGCCAGCAGCCACCCCGACTTTGAAGGCACAACACCAATTAGTGCCTACGAGCAGTACTTC

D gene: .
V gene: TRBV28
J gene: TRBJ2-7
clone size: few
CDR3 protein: CASTTDSSYEQYF
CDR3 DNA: TGTGCCAGCACAACGGACAGTTCCTACGAGCAGTACTTC

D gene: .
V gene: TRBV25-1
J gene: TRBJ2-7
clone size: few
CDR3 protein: CASSEISNSFSYEQYF
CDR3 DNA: TGTGCCAGCAGTGAAATAAGTAACAGCTTCTCCTACGAGCAGTACTTC

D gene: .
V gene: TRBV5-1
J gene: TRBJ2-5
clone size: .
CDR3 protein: CASSSGGYRSETQYF
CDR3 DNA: TGCGCCAGCAGCTCCGGTGGTTACAGGTCAGAGACCCAGTACTTC

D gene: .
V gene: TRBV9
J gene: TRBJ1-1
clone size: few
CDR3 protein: CASSSGHRGEAFF
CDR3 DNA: TGTGCCAGCAGCTCGGGACACCGGGGCGAAGCTTTCTTT

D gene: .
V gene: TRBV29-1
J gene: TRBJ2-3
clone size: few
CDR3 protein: CSVQRDNRGADTQYF
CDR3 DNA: TGCAGCGTCCAGCGGGACAACCGCGGGGCAGATACGCAGTATTTT

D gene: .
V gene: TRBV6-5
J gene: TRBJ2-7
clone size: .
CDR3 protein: CASSSPRGKYEQYF
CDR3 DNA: TGTGCCAGCAGTTCCCCCAGGGGCAAGTACGAGCAGTACTTC

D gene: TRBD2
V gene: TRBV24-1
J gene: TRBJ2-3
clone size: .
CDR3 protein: CATGGGAGEVTDTQYF
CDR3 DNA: TGTGCCACCGGAGGTGGGGCGGGAGAGGTAACAGATACGCAGTATTTT

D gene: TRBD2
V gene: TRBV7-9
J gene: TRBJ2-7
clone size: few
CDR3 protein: CASSLGGIVEQYF
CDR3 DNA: TGTGCCAGCAGCTTGGGGGGGATAGTGGAGCAGTACTTC

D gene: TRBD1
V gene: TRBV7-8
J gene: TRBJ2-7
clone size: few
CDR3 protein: CASSLAGTGGFYEQYF
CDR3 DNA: TGTGCCAGCAGCTTAGCAGGGACAGGGGGTTTCTACGAGCAGTACTTC

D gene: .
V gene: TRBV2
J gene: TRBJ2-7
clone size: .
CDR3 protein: CASGIEDYEQYF
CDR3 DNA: TGTGCCAGCGGCATCGAGGATTACGAGCAGTACTTC

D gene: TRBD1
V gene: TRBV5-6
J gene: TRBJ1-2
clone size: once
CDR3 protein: CASSASGGYGYTF
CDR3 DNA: TGTGCCAGCAGCGCATCAGGGGGCTATGGCTACACCTTC

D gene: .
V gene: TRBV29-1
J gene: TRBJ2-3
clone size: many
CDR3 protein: CSVLRTGGYTDTQYF
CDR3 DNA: TGCAGCGTCTTGAGGACGGGGGGCTACACAGATACGCAGTATTTT

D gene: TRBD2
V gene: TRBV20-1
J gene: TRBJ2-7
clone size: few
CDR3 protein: CSARVPQGGSYEQYF
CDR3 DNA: TGCAGTGCTAGAGTACCCCAGGGAGGGTCCTACGAGCAGTACTTC

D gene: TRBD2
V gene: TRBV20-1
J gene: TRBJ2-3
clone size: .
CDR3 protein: CSARGTSGRTTDTQYF
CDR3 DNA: TGCAGTGCTAGGGGGACTAGCGGGAGGACGACAGATACGCAGTATTTT

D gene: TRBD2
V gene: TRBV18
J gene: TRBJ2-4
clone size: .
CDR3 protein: CASSPGSSGRIDKNIQYF
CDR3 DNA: TGTGCCAGCTCACCCGGTTCTAGCGGGAGAATTGACAAAAACATTCAGTACTTC

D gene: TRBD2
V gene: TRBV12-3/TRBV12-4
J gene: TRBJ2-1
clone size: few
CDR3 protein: CASSLGRLAGGAYNEQFF
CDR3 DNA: TGTGCCAGCAGTTTAGGGCGGCTAGCGGGAGGTGCCTACAATGAGCAGTTCTTC

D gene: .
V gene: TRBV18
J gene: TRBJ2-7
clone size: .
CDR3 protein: CASSPRDTDYEQYF
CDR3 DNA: TGTGCCAGCTCACCACGGGACACCGACTACGAGCAGTACTTC

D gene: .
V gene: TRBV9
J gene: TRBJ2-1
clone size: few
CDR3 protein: CASSVGSGYYNEQFF
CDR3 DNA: TGTGCCAGCAGCGTAGGGAGCGGATACTACAATGAGCAGTTCTTC

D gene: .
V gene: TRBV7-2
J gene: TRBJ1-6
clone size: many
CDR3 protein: CASSLAAGASPLHF
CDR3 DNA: TGTGCCAGCAGCTTAGCGGCAGGGGCTTCACCCCTCCACTTT

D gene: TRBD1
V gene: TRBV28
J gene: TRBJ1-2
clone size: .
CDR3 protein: CASGWTGGFYGYTF
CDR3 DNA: TGTGCCAGCGGCTGGACAGGGGGCTTCTATGGCTACACCTTC

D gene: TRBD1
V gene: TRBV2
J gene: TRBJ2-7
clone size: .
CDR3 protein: CASRWDRESYEQYF
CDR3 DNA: TGTGCCAGCAGATGGGACAGGGAGTCCTACGAGCAGTACTTC

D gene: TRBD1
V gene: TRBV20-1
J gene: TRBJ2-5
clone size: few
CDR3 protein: CSAIPPRWDRGETQYF
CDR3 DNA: TGCAGTGCTATACCTCCTCGTTGGGACAGGGGAGAGACCCAGTACTTC

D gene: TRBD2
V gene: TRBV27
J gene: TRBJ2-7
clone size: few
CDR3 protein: CASTSGRKSVGYEQYF
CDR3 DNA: TGTGCCAGCACCAGCGGGAGGAAAAGTGTCGGCTACGAGCAGTACTTC